The TCR beta chain under discussion was sequenced for a study of T-cell memory formation after mild COVID-19. At the level of the study: TCR clusters showed largely donor specificity.

Study-level results: Mostly located in CM and EM were contracting CD4+ clones, with contracting CD8+ clones located in EMRA.

V lost 0 bases and J lost 1, with 7 bases in between. The CDR3 length is 14 residues. Germline-derived CDR1 and CDR2 are SGHRS and YFSETQ. Regarding this clonotype: Its antigen remains unknown.

It was 5'RACE with constant-segment primers that produced the TCR alpha and TCR beta cDNA libraries, which carried sample barcodes and UMIs. TCRdb independently ran MiXCR on the 5' RACE reads; one entry per CDR3 protein. Of 550,000 to 650,000 distinct CDR3 sequences listed, roughly 17% were seen once; the top ten hold about 8.1%. The sample taken for sequencing was PBMCs or a T cell subset sorted from them (not recorded which). The chain has TRBV5-1 and TRBJ1-1; D uncertain. The TCR originated in an adult woman who had mild COVID-19 (a few samples of this study predate the infection). Cell type and time point are not known. CDR3 loop: CASSLEAANTEAFF. CDR3 sequence (DNA): TGCGCCAGCAGCTTGGAAGCAGCGAACACTGAAGCTTTCTTT.